This T cell receptor beta chain came from a study of blood T cell repertoires in COVID-19. Study-wide background: Sites across the United States, Italy and Spain contributed samples from acute and convalescent COVID-19. PBMCs, B-cell-depleted T cells, or T cells provided the cDNA or gDNA that made up the material.

Authors' processing steps: Using reference gene primer amplification, nucleated cell counts were estimated. Assay: immunoSEQ multiplex PCR; the TCRdb copy retains only in-frame clones and omits some. V and J calls and clone size follow that table, whereas D and trimming were derived from the DNA. The sample contains 110,000 to 150,000 clones, around 87% of which appear only once. V was shortened by 0 bases and J by 1 base, with 9 bases between the two germline ends. The CDR3 loop spans 15 amino acids. CDR1 and CDR2 (germline): SGHTA, FQGNSA. Sequenced: peripheral blood. This sequence was found in a woman aged 40-49 years with acute or convalescent COVID-19. The gene calls are TRBV7-2 and TRBJ1-1, with TRBD1 as a possible D gene (5 bases). The CDR3 DNA is TGTGCCAGCAGCTTAGCGGGGGGTGGGAACACTGAAGCTTTCTTT. Translation gives CASSLAGGGNTEAFF.